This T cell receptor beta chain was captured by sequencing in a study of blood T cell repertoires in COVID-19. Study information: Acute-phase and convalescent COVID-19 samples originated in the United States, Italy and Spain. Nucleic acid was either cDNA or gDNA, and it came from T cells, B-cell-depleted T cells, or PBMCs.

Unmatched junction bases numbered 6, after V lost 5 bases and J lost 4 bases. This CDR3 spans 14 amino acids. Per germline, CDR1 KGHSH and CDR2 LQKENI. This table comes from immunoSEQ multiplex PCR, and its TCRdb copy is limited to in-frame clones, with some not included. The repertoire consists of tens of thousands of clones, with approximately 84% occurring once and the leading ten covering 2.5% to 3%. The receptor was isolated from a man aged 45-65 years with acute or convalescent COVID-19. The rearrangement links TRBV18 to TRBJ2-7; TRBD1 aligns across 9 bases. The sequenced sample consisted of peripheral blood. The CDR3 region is CASSRDRDGYEQYF. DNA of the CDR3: TGTGCCAGCTCAAGGGACAGGGATGGGTACGAGCAGTACTTC.